These 7 T cell receptor beta chains were all obtained from the same sample, sequenced in a study of shared clonotypes between healthy human individuals. Method: immunoSEQ multiplex PCR; TCRdb's copy keeps in-frame clones and lacks some. The sample lists around 2.1 million clones; just over 90% were seen once. Terminally differentiated effector memory CD45RA+ cells were left out of the naive CD8 fraction, which was CD45RO-negative and positively selected for CCR7. Sequencing was done on a sample of naive CD8+ T cells from PBMCs. These receptors came from a man aged 18 to 30 in good health. Some clones in this sample may be carry-over from other donors' samples.

The rearrangement links TRBV18 to TRBJ2-3; TRBD1 matches at 7 bases. Germline V gives CDR1 KGHSH, CDR2 LQKENI. The ends lost 2 bases at V and 1 base at J; junction bases unmatched: 0. The CDR3 totals 14 residues. CDR3 in amino acids: CASSPDRGTDTQYF. DNA of the CDR3: TGTGCCAGCTCACCAGACAGGGGCACAGATACGCAGTATTTT.

The chain has TRBV6-1 and TRBJ2-7; the D is unclear. This CDR3 has 12 residues. V was shortened by 7 bases and J by 0 bases, with 7 bases between the two germline ends. Germline V CDR1 and CDR2: MNHNS, SASEGT. The chain's CDR3 is CASMPASYEQYF. The CDR3 DNA follows: TGTGCCAGCATGCCTGCCTCCTACGAGCAGTACTTC.

The gene calls are TRBV4-3 and TRBJ2-4, with D possibly matching TRBD2 (5 bases). Trimming pared 1 base from V and 8 bases from J, leaving 12 bases between. Germline loops: CDR1 LGHNA, CDR2 YSLEER. The CDR3 has 14 amino acids. The CDR3 loop is CASSQGTGMDIQYF. DNA of the CDR3: TGCGCCAGCAGCCAAGGGACCGGGATGGACATTCAGTACTTC.

J is TRBJ1-4 and V is TRBV4-1; 10 bases align to TRBD1. Germline assignment: CDR1 MGHRA and CDR2 YSYEKL. V gave up 8 bases and J gave up 2 bases; unmatched junction bases: 5. This CDR3 comprises 15 residues. CDR3 coding DNA: TGCGCCAGCCGGGACAGGGGATCCACTAATGAAAAACTGTTTTTT. Its translation: CASRDRGSTNEKLFF.

V gene TRBV7-2 combines with J gene TRBJ1-1, with D tentatively TRBD1 (5 bases). The CDR3 has 14 amino acids. Germline CDR1 reads SGHTA; CDR2 reads FQGNSA. With 2 bases removed from V and 0 bases from J, the gap between germline ends came to 7 bases. The CDR3 is CASSLRGMNTEAFF. The CDR3 region has the DNA TGTGCCAGCAGCTTACGGGGGATGAACACTGAAGCTTTCTTT.

Details on this clone: Other DNA sequences in the sample encode the same CDR3. This rearrangement joins TRBV7-3 to TRBJ2-7; no definite D call. V was clipped by 2 bases and J by 4 bases, with 9 bases between them. The germline V gene has CDR1 SGHTA and CDR2 FQGTGA. The CDR3 runs 13 residues. The DNA of the CDR3 is TGTGCCAGCAGCTTAGGTTGGGGTTACGAGCAGTACTTC. This sequence encodes CASSLGWGYEQYF.

The chain combines TRBV9 with TRBJ2-5; 11 bases map to TRBD2. Germline V gives CDR1 SGDLS, CDR2 YYNGEE. V gave up 0 bases and J gave up 3 bases; unmatched junction bases: 4. The CDR3 sequence is 16 residues long. The CDR3 reads CASSVVGTSGKETQYF. In nucleotides, the CDR3 is TGTGCCAGCAGCGTAGTCGGGACTAGCGGCAAAGAGACCCAGTACTTC.